The table lists the clone carrying this T cell receptor beta chain with a few counts. What it recognizes is unknown. The data derive from a study of shared clonotypes between healthy human individuals. Findings and limits, study-wide: Represented genetic and exposure-history diversity was restricted by having few donors.

This CDR3 is built from 15 residues. Per germline, CDR1 SGHTA and CDR2 FQGNSA. V was pared by 6 bases and J by 5 bases, with 19 bases between. The material for each subset, its genomic DNA, was split evenly across several immunoSEQ plates. Generated by immunoSEQ multiplex PCR, the TCRdb table keeps only in-frame clones and is missing some. The data show about 470,000 clones, around 75% seen once. This chain joins TRBV7-2 and TRBJ2-5, with a possible D match to TRBD1 (6 bases). The TCR was taken from a woman aged 35 to 49 in good health. Some clones in this sample may be carry-over from other donors' samples. What was sequenced was PBMCs. The CDR3: CASRTTGSSGETQYF. Here the CDR3 DNA reads TGTGCCAGCAGGACCACAGGGTCCTCCGGGGAGACCCAGTACTTC.